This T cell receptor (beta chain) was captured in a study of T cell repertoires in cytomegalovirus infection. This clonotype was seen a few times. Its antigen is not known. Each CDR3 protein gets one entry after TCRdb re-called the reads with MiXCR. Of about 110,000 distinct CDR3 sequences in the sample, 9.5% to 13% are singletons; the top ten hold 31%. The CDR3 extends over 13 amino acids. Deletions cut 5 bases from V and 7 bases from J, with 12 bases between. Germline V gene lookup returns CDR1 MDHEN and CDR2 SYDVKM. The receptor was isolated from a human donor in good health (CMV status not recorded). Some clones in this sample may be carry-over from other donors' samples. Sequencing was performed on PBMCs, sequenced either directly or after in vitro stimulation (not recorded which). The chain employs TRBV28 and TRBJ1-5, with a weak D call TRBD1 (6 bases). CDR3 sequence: CASSRNREQPQHF. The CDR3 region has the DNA TGTGCCAGCAGTCGTAACAGGGAACAGCCCCAGCATTTT.